Shown below are 25 T cell receptor beta chains from a single sample sequenced in a study of human T cells and chemical hapten exposure. TCRdb fed the RACE reads into MiXCR, producing one record per CDR3 protein. The data contain around 130,000 distinct CDR3 sequences, approximately 8.3% of them singletons. Time point denoted: healthy volunteer bleed at 2 weeks. Blood, whole and unfractionated, served as the source for total RNA extraction. Sequences were obtained from whole blood. Every receptor here comes from a male donor in good health. Some clones in this sample may be carry-over from other donors' samples.

This clonotype was counted between two and nine times. The chain recombines TRBV24-1 with TRBJ2-2, with 9 bases matching TRBD1. The germline V gene encodes CDR1 KGHDR and CDR2 SFDVKD. The CDR3 sequence is 15 residues long. After removal of 4 bases from V and 5 bases from J, the junction contained 4 bases not matched to a gene. This chain's CDR3 is CATSEGQGSTGELFF. For the CDR3, the DNA is TGTGCCACCAGTGAAGGACAGGGGTCAACCGGGGAGCTGTTTTTT.

This clonotype was recorded many times. The CDR3 bases are TGTGCCAGCAGTCTTGAGGGGTTAACTGAAGCTTTCTTT. It yields the protein CASSLEGLTEAFF. The chain recombines TRBV6-2 or TRBV6-3 with TRBJ1-1; D possibly corresponds to TRBD1 (5 bases). V was cut by 5 bases and J by 5 bases, with 12 bases left in between. CDR3 length: 13 amino acids. CDR1 MNHEY and CDR2 SVGEGT come from the germline V gene.

This clonotype was picked up many times. This rearrangement joins TRBV5-5 to TRBJ2-3; 8 bases line up with TRBD2. Germline values: CDR1 SGHKS, CDR2 YYEKEE (reference sequence). The V and J ends lost 1 base and 5 bases, in that order; junction bases with no gene match: 6. This CDR3 comprises 15 residues. The DNA for the CDR3 is TGTGCCAGCAGCTTGTTTGGACGGGGGGGAGATACGCAGTATTTT. Protein product: CASSLFGRGGDTQYF.

V usage is TRBV20-1 and J usage is TRBJ2-3; the match to TRBD2 covers 14 bases. From germline, CDR1 is DFQATT and CDR2 SNEGSKA (reference sequence). This CDR3 contains 18 residues. CDR3: CSPWTSGGPGLSTDTQYF. CDR3 bases: TGCAGCCCTTGGACTAGCGGGGGGCCCGGTCTCAGCACAGATACGCAGTATTTT.

As for this clonotype: The junction does not match germline at one end; this may be a read error. The rearrangement joins TRBV20-1 to TRBJ1-5; D uncertain. This CDR3 comprises 13 residues. The V gene's germline CDR1 is DFQATT and CDR2 SNEGSKA (reference sequence). The CDR3, as DNA: TGCAGTGCTAGGACGGATAGCAATCAGTCCCAGCATTTT. Translating gives CSARTDSNQSQHF.

The J gene is TRBJ1-2, the V gene TRBV7-2, with 7 bases fitting TRBD1. The CDR3 loop spans 17 amino acids. Germline loops: CDR1 SGHTA, CDR2 FQGNSA. J was trimmed by 5 bases and V by 2 bases; bases with no gene match: 14. Here the CDR3 reads CASSLQQGTSLLYGYTF. CDR3 nucleotides: TGTGCCAGCAGCTTACAACAGGGGACATCCTTACTGTATGGCTACACCTTC.

This clonotype was observed at least ten times. The chain employs TRBV5-6 and TRBJ2-4; 7 bases map to TRBD1. CDR1 is SGHDT, CDR2 YYEEEE, per germline. This CDR3 is 17 amino acids long. V shed 3 bases and J 0 bases; nucleotides not matched to a gene: 9. The CDR3 coding sequence is TGTGCCAGCAGCTCGACCCGGACAGGTCTAGCCAAAAACATTCAGTACTTC. The encoded protein is CASSSTRTGLAKNIQYF.

This clonotype was observed many times. The chain is built from TRBV29-1 and TRBJ1-1; D is possibly TRBD1 (5 bases). CDR3 length equals 14 residues. Trimming left V 1 base short and J 1 base short, with 10 bases between. Germline CDR1 and CDR2: SQVTM and ANQGSEA. For the CDR3, the DNA is TGCAGCGTTGAAGCCAGGGCGGGGAACACTGAAGCTTTCTTT. It is translated as CSVEARAGNTEAFF.

The chain couples TRBV20-1 to TRBJ2-5, with D possibly being TRBD1 (5 bases). CDR1 DFQATT and CDR2 SNEGSKA come from the germline V gene (reference sequence). This CDR3 comprises 13 residues. With 6 bases removed from V and 1 base from J, the gap between germline ends came to 12 bases. The CDR3 is CSAPEQVQETQYF. The CDR3 DNA is TGCAGTGCCCCGGAACAGGTCCAAGAGACCCAGTACTTC.

This chain connects TRBV2 to TRBJ1-5; 7 bases are a match to TRBD1. Per germline, CDR1 SNHLY and CDR2 FYNNEI. J lost 3 bases, V lost 7 bases, and 6 bases had no gene match. There are 14 residues in the CDR3. In DNA form, the CDR3 reads TGTGCCAGCACCGGGACAGAGTACAATCAGCCCCAGCATTTT. Translated: CASTGTEYNQPQHF. Combining the CDR3 with reference TRBV2 and TRBJ1-5 gives the whole variable domain EPEVTQTPSHQVTQMGQEVILRCVPISNHLYFYWYRQILGQKVEFLVSFYNNEISEKSEIFDDQFSVERPDGSNFTLKIRSTKLEDSAMYFCASTGTEYNQPQHFGDGTRLSIL.

Ten or more counts support this clonotype. This chain uses TRBV5-1 with TRBJ1-4; D call uncertain. The V gene lost 0 bases and the J gene lost 0 bases, with 12 bases spanning the gap. Germline V gives CDR1 SGHRS, CDR2 YFSETQ. The CDR3 extends over 17 amino acids. The CDR3 spells CASSLGARGATNEKLFF. CDR3 bases: TGCGCCAGCAGCTTGGGGGCCAGAGGTGCAACTAATGAAAAACTGTTTTTT.

This clonotype was counted a few times. DNA of the CDR3: TGCAGTGCTGCTCCGGGACAGTCACTCGATACGCAGTATTTT. Translated, it gives CSAAPGQSLDTQYF. The chain couples TRBV20-1 to TRBJ2-3, with 7 bases identical to TRBD1. After removal of 5 bases from V and 6 bases from J, the junction contained 11 bases not matched to a gene. CDR1 DFQATT and CDR2 SNEGSKA come from the germline V gene (reference sequence). The CDR3 runs 14 residues.

The CDR3 loop reads CASSEEGGNQPQHF. CDR3 coding DNA: TGTGCCAGCAGTGAAGAGGGGGGCAATCAGCCCCAGCATTTT. V and J are TRBV2 and TRBJ1-5; perhaps TRBD1 as D (6 bases). CDR3 length: 14 amino acids. The V gene's germline CDR1 is SNHLY and CDR2 FYNNEI. Between the trimmed V and J ends, which lost 1 base and 2 bases, there was a span of 6 bases.

Concerning this clonotype itself: Compared with germline, one end of the junction differs, possibly owing to a read error. V usage is TRBV10-3 and J usage is TRBJ1-4; the D is unclear. Germline CDR1 and CDR2: ENHRY and SYGVKD. The CDR3 is made up of 13 amino acids. The CDR3 DNA is TGTTCCATCAGAGAGGCCGCAGGTGAAAAACTGTTTTTT. Its protein is CSIREAAGEKLFF.

This clonotype occurred many times. Here the CDR3 reads CASGLENTEAFF. The DNA of the CDR3 is TGTGCTAGTGGTTTGGAGAACACTGAAGCTTTCTTT. The gene calls are TRBV12-5 and TRBJ1-1; D remains ambiguous. Trimming stripped 1 base from V and 1 base from J, with 1 base between. The V gene's germline CDR1 is LGHNT and CDR2 FRNRAP. The CDR3 runs to 12 residues.

Here the CDR3 reads CASSQTQNSNQPQHF. The DNA for the CDR3 is TGTGCCAGCAGCCAGACTCAGAATAGCAATCAGCCCCAGCATTTT. J is TRBJ1-5 and V is TRBV2, with D uncertain. Per germline, CDR1 SNHLY and CDR2 FYNNEI. Trimming removed 6 bases at V and 0 bases at J, with 12 bases between. The CDR3 is 15 residues long.

This clonotype appeared a few times. The chain is built from TRBV12-3 or TRBV12-4 and TRBJ1-6; maybe TRBD1 (6 bases). The CDR3 is made up of 13 amino acids. Trimming cost V 6 bases and J 9 bases, with 12 bases left between them. CDR3 nucleotides: TGTGCCAGCAGACTATTACAGGGTTCACCCCTCCACTTT. This sequence encodes CASRLLQGSPLHF.

Only a few counts were recorded for this clonotype. The rearrangement uses TRBV9 and TRBJ1-2, with 7 bases matching TRBD1. V shed 0 bases, J shed 4 bases, and the junction held 9 bases outside the gene matches. Germline V gives CDR1 SGDLS, CDR2 YYNGEE. The CDR3 contains 16 residues. The CDR3 sequence: CASSVDPDRPIYGYTF. The CDR3 DNA reads TGTGCCAGCAGCGTAGATCCGGACAGGCCCATCTATGGCTACACCTTC.

This clonotype showed up just a few times. This chain links TRBV27 with TRBJ1-6, with D unresolved. Germline V lookup: CDR1 MNHEY, CDR2 SMNVEV (reference sequence). Trimming stripped 2 bases from V and 2 bases from J, with 4 bases between. This CDR3 is built from 14 residues. Here the CDR3 DNA reads TGTGCCAGCAGTTTAGCCACCTATAATTCACCCCTCCACTTT. Encoded protein: CASSLATYNSPLHF.

The chain carries TRBV5-4 and TRBJ2-3, with TRBD2 matching 7 bases. Germline loops: CDR1 SGHNT, CDR2 YYREEE (reference sequence). This CDR3 region has 15 residues. V shed 0 bases and J 0 bases; nucleotides not matched to a gene: 1. The CDR3 nucleotides read TGTGCCAGCAGCTTGGTCGGGAGGAGCACAGATACGCAGTATTTT. It yields the protein CASSLVGRSTDTQYF.

The chain uses TRBV6-5 and TRBJ2-1, with 10 bases matching TRBD1. Trimming cost V 0 bases and J 1 base; bases outside gene matches: 6. Germline assignment: CDR1 MNHEY and CDR2 SVGAGI. The CDR3 is 18 amino acids. The CDR3 sequence is CASSYSRGQGVSYNEQFF. CDR3 in DNA: TGTGCCAGCAGTTACTCGAGAGGACAGGGGGTGTCCTACAATGAGCAGTTCTTC.

The chain couples TRBV12-3 or TRBV12-4 to TRBJ2-3; 8 positions match TRBD1. Trimming took 6 bases from V and 1 from J; bases not matched to a gene: 9. The CDR3 totals 16 residues. The CDR3 nucleotides are TGTGCCAGCAGCAGCGACAGGGGACTCGGCACAGATACGCAGTATTTT. Protein product: CASSSDRGLGTDTQYF.

This clonotype was counted at least ten times. This rearrangement joins TRBV5-4 to TRBJ1-1; D ambiguous. The CDR3 consists of 16 residues. In germline, CDR1 is SGHNT, CDR2 YYREEE (reference sequence). Trimming pared 1 base from V and 1 base from J, leaving 14 bases between. For the CDR3, the DNA is TGTGCCAGCAGCTTGTTATTTTTACAGAAGAACACTGAAGCTTTCTTT. This codes for CASSLLFLQKNTEAFF.

This clonotype was observed many times. The V gene is TRBV6-1, the J gene TRBJ2-6; D may match TRBD1 or TRBD2 (5 bases each). V lost 6 bases, J lost 1 base, and 10 bases lay in between. Germline V gene sequence: CDR1 MNHNS, CDR2 SASEGT. CDR3 length: 15 amino acids. CDR3 DNA sequence: TGTGCCAGCAGAATTGGGGGATCTGGGGCCAACGTCCTGACTTTC. Encoded protein: CASRIGGSGANVLTF.

This clonotype occurred many times. This chain connects TRBV5-7 to TRBJ1-5; D is uncertain. TRBV5-7 is filed as an ORF, its function uncertain. CDR3 length: 18 amino acids. The V and J ends lost 2 bases and 1 base respectively, with 19 bases between them. CDR3 bases: TGTGCCAGCAGCTTCCCGACCGAGCGGGGAACCAGCAATCAGCCCCAGCATTTT. Protein product: CASSFPTERGTSNQPQHF.